Listed below are T cell receptor beta chains from one sample, sequenced in a study of T cells in localized non-small cell lung cancer. Clones were read by immunoSEQ multiplex PCR, and TCRdb kept only the in-frame ones, dropping some. Of tens of thousands of clones in the sample, around nine tenths are singletons; the top ten hold roughly 7.4%. The sample here was peripheral blood, taken before any cancer treatment. These receptors all come from a female donor older than 55 with stage I lung adenocarcinoma. Both conserved end residues are part of each CDR3. A D gene is named only where the DNA matches it firmly. Rows give clone size only sometimes, using once, few, many, or a class for an expanded clone.

length	size	V	D	J	DNA	CDR3
14	-	TRBV5-1	-	TRBJ2-7	TGCGCCAGCAGCTTGGGACAGGAGTCCTACGAGCAGTACTTC	CASSLGQESYEQYF
15	-	TRBV2	-	TRBJ1-5	TGTGCCAGCAGTTCGGGGGGGACCGAGGGGCGGCCCCAGCATTTT	CASSSGGTEGRPQHF
11	-	TRBV6-4	TRBD2	TRBJ2-1	TGTGCCAGCAGGAGCGGGGGGGAGCAGTTCTTC	CASRSGGEQFF
14	-	TRBV7-8	TRBD1	TRBJ1-1	TGTGCCAGCAGCCGAAGGACAGGCAACACTGAAGCTTTCTTT	CASSRRTGNTEAFF
14	-	TRBV11-1	-	TRBJ1-1	TGTGCCAGCAGCCCTGAGGGGAGGGACACTGAAGCTTTCTTT	CASSPEGRDTEAFF
15	-	TRBV28	-	TRBJ1-5	TGTGCCAGCAGTTCCGGGGGGCGATCTCTTCAGCCCCAGCATTTT	CASSSGGRSLQPQHF
16	-	TRBV6-4	TRBD2	TRBJ2-1	TGTGCCAGCAGTGGACTGGGACTAGCGGATTACAATGAGCAGTTCTTC	CASSGLGLADYNEQFF
15	-	TRBV1	-	TRBJ2-1	TGCACCAGCAGCCAAGATGGCGGCAGGGGGCCTTGTAAGTTCTTC	CTSSQDGGRGPCKFF
16	-	TRBV19	-	TRBJ1-6	TGTGCCAGTAGTAGCTTAAGTGGGGCAGGGGATTCACCCCTCCACTTT	CASSSLSGAGDSPLHF
11	once	TRBV20-1	-	TRBJ2-5	TGCAGTGTCCCTCTGGGGGAGACCCAGTACTTC	CSVPLGETQYF
16	-	TRBV5-4	-	TRBJ2-1	TGTGCCAGCAGCTTGGGAAGCCAACAACCCTACAATGAGCAGTTCTTC	CASSLGSQQPYNEQFF
16	-	TRBV10-3	-	TRBJ1-3	TGTGCCACCGAGAAGGACAGAACAAGCTCTGGAAACACCATATATTTT	CATEKDRTSSGNTIYF
14	once	TRBV10-3	-	TRBJ1-3	TGTGCCACGGGCCCGGCTTACTCTGGAAACACCATATATTTT	CATGPAYSGNTIYF
15	-	TRBV6-1	TRBD1	TRBJ2-2	TGTGCCAGCAGTCCGGACAGGGGGCGTACCGGGGAGCTGTTTTTT	CASSPDRGRTGELFF
15	-	TRBV4-1	-	TRBJ1-1	TGCGCCAGCAGCCAAGAGGGGCTTAGGGGCACTGAAGCTTTCTTT	CASSQEGLRGTEAFF
16	-	TRBV29-1	-	TRBJ2-2	TGCAGCGTTGATGATGGGGGGCAGGGACGCACCGGGGAGCTGTTTTTT	CSVDDGGQGRTGELFF
14	-	TRBV6-1	-	TRBJ2-1	TGTGCCAGCAGTGAATTCCTCGGGGCTAGCAGGCAGTTCTTC	CASSEFLGASRQFF
15	-	TRBV7-9	-	TRBJ1-3	TGTGCCAGCAGCTTGGATCCGGACTCTGGAAACACCATATATTTT	CASSLDPDSGNTIYF
17	-	TRBV5-8	-	TRBJ2-6	TGTGCCAGCGGGCATCCTCATCCACACAGTCGGGCCAACGTCCTGACTTTC	CASGHPHPHSRANVLTF
15	-	TRBV7-9	-	TRBJ2-3	TGTGCCAGCCGGGGATTCCCCCAGGGAACAGATACGCAGTATTTT	CASRGFPQGTDTQYF
15	-	TRBV6-5	-	TRBJ2-2	TGTGCCAGCAGTTACTCCAGACTCAGGGTCTCTGGGCTGTTTTTT	CASSYSRLRVSGLFF
15	-	TRBV7-7	-	TRBJ2-3	TGTGCTAGCAGCTTAGGTAGCGGTAGCACAGATACGCAGTATTTT	CASSLGSGSTDTQYF
14	once	TRBV5-1	TRBD1	TRBJ1-1	TGCGCCAGCAGCAGTCAGGGGGATGGCACTGAAGCTTTCTTT	CASSSQGDGTEAFF
19	once	TRBV15	TRBD1	TRBJ2-3	TGTGCCACCAGCAGCCGTCGAGGGGGCGGTATGGGGGGCACAGATACGCAGTATTTT	CATSSRRGGGMGGTDTQYF
13	-	TRBV10-3	-	TRBJ1-5	TGTGCCATCAGTGCCGAGGTAGGGCAGCCCCAGCATTTT	CAISAEVGQPQHF
16	-	TRBV28	TRBD1	TRBJ1-2	TGTGCCAGCAGTCCCGGACAGGGTTTACCTAACTATGGCTACACCTTC	CASSPGQGLPNYGYTF
15	few	TRBV7-9	-	TRBJ1-5	TGTGCCAGCAGCTTTGGCCCAGCAGGGAATCAGCCCCAGCATTTT	CASSFGPAGNQPQHF
15	-	TRBV5-4	-	TRBJ1-1	TGTGCCAGCAGCTTGCGGGGGGAGTGGAACACTGAAGCTTTCTTT	CASSLRGEWNTEAFF
15	-	TRBV21-1	-	TRBJ2-1	TGTGCCAGCAGCAAAGAGTGGACTAGCGGCAATGAGCAGTTCTTC	CASSKEWTSGNEQFF
14	-	TRBV10-3	TRBD1	TRBJ1-2	TGTGCCATCAGTCCAGGGGGTATGGACTATGGCTACACCTTC	CAISPGGMDYGYTF
15	-	TRBV29-1	TRBD2	TRBJ2-5	TGCAGCGTTGAAGATGAGGGTAGGGAGGGAGAGACCCAGTACTTC	CSVEDEGREGETQYF
15	-	TRBV7-9	TRBD1	TRBJ2-7	TGTGCCAGCAGCGGACGCCGGGACAGTCTTTACGAGCAGTACTTC	CASSGRRDSLYEQYF
13	-	TRBV5-5	-	TRBJ1-2	TGTGCCAGCAACCCCGGGACCTCGGGGGGCTACACCTTC	CASNPGTSGGYTF
16	-	TRBV5-1	TRBD1	TRBJ1-2	TGCGCCAGCAGCATCTTTACCGGGGACAGGGTAAGTGGCTACACCTTC	CASSIFTGDRVSGYTF
15	-	TRBV27	TRBD1	TRBJ1-2	TGTGCCAGCAGGACAGGGGGCCTAGCTAACTATGGCTACACCTTC	CASRTGGLANYGYTF
18	-	TRBV13	-	TRBJ1-4	TGTGCCAGCAGCTTATACCAGGGAATTGGCAGTCCTGGTGAAAAACTGTTTTTT	CASSLYQGIGSPGEKLFF
13	-	TRBV5-4	-	TRBJ2-2	TGTGCCAGCAGCTTTATGAACACCGGGGAGCTGTTTTTT	CASSFMNTGELFF